The T cell receptor beta chain under discussion was sequenced for a study of blood T cell repertoires in COVID-19. The overall study: Sources were T cells, B-cell-depleted T cells, or PBMCs; the material itself was cDNA or gDNA.

Per germline, CDR1 KGHSH and CDR2 LQKENI. This CDR3 has 15 amino acids. Trimming took 1 base from V and 3 from J, leaving 9 bases between them. TCRdb's copy holds only in-frame clones and misses some; the assay was immunoSEQ multiplex PCR. The sample contains over 100,000 clones, 85% of which appear only once. The sample taken for sequencing was peripheral blood. This receptor was taken from a man aged 80 or over with acute or convalescent COVID-19. This chain connects TRBV18 to TRBJ2-2; no definite D call. CDR3 sequence: CASSPRSRDTGELFF. The CDR3 DNA follows: TGTGCCAGCTCACCACGTAGCAGAGACACCGGGGAGCTGTTTTTT.